The entry that follows covers one TCR beta chain sequence. Its matching antigen is unknown. This specimen belongs to a study of cytomegalovirus exposure and HLA in healthy donors. PCR involved 60 Vbeta and 13 Jbeta primers. In the source study's methods: Later, an analysis found 75 million to 90 million unique TCR beta chains, and approximately 10 million of these were shared. This table comes from immunoSEQ multiplex PCR, and its TCRdb copy is limited to in-frame clones, with some not included. D and trimming were read from the DNA, whereas the V and J calls and clone size are those reported in that table. The profile shows tens of thousands of clones, about 70% of them singletons. CDR1 is SGHTA, CDR2 FQGNSA, per germline. The CDR3 loop spans 15 amino acids. With 1 base clipped from V and 4 bases from J, the junction kept 4 bases outside the gene matches. The study's findings and limits: One cluster of highly shared sequence variants probably arose as a sequencing artifact. Earlier analysis yielded a pattern in which most TCR beta V segments were productive about 87% or about 30% of the time. Further analysis was carried out later, and it showed several of the most significant clusters appearing linked to common viral pathogens.

Sequencing input: PBMCs. The rearrangement uses TRBV7-2 and TRBJ1-1; TRBD1 aligns across 9 bases. The origin of this receptor is a woman aged 50 to 60 in good health and CMV-seropositive. This CDR3 is CASSLGEGQGTEAFF. The CDR3 bases are TGTGCCAGCAGCTTAGGAGAGGGACAGGGCACTGAAGCTTTCTTT.